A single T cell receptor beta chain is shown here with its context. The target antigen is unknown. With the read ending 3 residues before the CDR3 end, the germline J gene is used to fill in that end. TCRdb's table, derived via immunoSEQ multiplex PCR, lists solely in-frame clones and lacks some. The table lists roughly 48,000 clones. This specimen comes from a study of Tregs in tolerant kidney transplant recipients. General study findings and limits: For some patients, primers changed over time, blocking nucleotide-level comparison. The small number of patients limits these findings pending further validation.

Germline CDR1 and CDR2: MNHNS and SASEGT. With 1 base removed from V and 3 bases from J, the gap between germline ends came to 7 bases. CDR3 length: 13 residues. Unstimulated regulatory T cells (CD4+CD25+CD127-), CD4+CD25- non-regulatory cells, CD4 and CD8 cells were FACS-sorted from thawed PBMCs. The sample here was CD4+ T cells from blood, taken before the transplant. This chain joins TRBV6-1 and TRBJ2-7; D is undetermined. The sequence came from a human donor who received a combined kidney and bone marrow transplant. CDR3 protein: CASSEDRIYEQYF. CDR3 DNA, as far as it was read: TGTGCCAGCAGTGAAGACAGAATCTACGAG.